The clone carrying this T cell receptor (beta chain) was seen a handful of times. No antigen is known for it. There were TCR beta CDR3 regions amplified from RNA transcripts. The HTBI primer set was used in a first-round RT-PCR of the TCR CDR3. TCRdb itself ran the multiplex PCR reads through MiXCR, one entry per CDR3 protein. The sample consists of 530,000 or so distinct CDR3 sequences, approximately 17% of them appearing once. This record belongs to a study of T cells in Graves' hyperthyroidism and ophthalmopathy. Whole-study findings and limits: Ophthalmopathy was told apart from stable hyperthyroidism by a 13 V-J model.

Together with thyroid ultrasound, orbital computed tomography, serum thyroxine and TRAb, clinical symptoms were used for diagnoses. From less than 13 ml of fresh peripheral blood, PBMCs were isolated. Per germline, CDR1 SQVTM and CDR2 ANQGSEA. The V and J ends lost 3 bases and 1 base, in that order; junction bases with no gene match: 7. This CDR3 region has 15 residues. This TCR was recovered from a young woman with Graves' ophthalmopathy. V and J are TRBV29-1 and TRBJ1-1; 8 bases align to TRBD1. Sequences were obtained from blood. The CDR3: CSVDHTGGSNTEAFF. CDR3 in DNA: TGCAGCGTTGATCATACAGGGGGTTCGAACACTGAAGCTTTCTTT.